What follows is one TCR beta chain and its context. A single record per CDR3 protein comes from TCRdb applying MiXCR to the 5' RACE reads. The table has fewer than 650,000 distinct CDR3 sequences, around 16% seen once. The data are from a study of T-cell memory formation after mild COVID-19. Sequenced input: PBMCs or a T cell subset sorted from them (not recorded which). The origin of this receptor is an adult woman who had mild COVID-19 (a few samples of this study predate the infection). Cell type and time point are not known.

The CDR3 DNA follows: TGCAGTGCTAGAGGGACAGGGAACTATGGCTACACCTTC. It translates to CSARGTGNYGYTF. The chain carries TRBV20-1 and TRBJ1-2; 8 bases fit TRBD1. The CDR3 covers 13 residues. CDR1 and CDR2 (germline): DFQATT, SNEGSKA (reference sequence). V lost 1 base and J lost 2; bases outside the gene matches: 0.